The next 31 T cell receptor beta chains were all read from a single sample in a study of vaccination and CD4 T cells after COVID-19. The sample's treatment: roughly nine-day PBMC culture with coronavirus spike peptide pools or control peptides (ViraFEST assay). The antigens of these receptors remain unknown. Cultured CD4+ T cell DNA underwent sequencing with the Oncomine TCR Beta short-read assay. MiXCR, run by TCRdb on the PCR reads, gives a single entry per CDR3 protein. This sample carries 13,000 to 15,000 distinct CDR3 sequences, less than 50% of them seen once, and the ten largest clones take under 20%. Specimen: cultured CD4+ T cells from blood. The receptors were sampled from a human donor with COVID-19.

This clonotype has a handful of counts. This sequence joins TRBV11-3 and TRBJ1-1; D not certain. CDR3 length equals 13 residues. V was shortened by 7 bases and J by 4 bases, with 13 bases between the two germline ends. The germline V gene has CDR1 SGHNT and CDR2 YENEEA. Here the CDR3 reads CASKTVTGTEAFF. The CDR3 region has the DNA TGTGCCAGCAAAACGGTTACGGGCACTGAAGCTTTCTTT.

The chain has TRBV30 and TRBJ1-2; TRBD1 is a possible D gene (5 bases). Trimming took 2 bases from V and 8 from J, leaving 12 bases between them. The V gene's germline CDR1 is GTSNPN and CDR2 SVGIG (reference sequence). The CDR3 contains 12 residues. Here the CDR3 reads CAWSPGQAGYTF. DNA for the CDR3: TGTGCCTGGAGTCCAGGGCAGGCCGGCTACACCTTC.

This clonotype appeared a few times. The rearrangement uses TRBV30 and TRBJ1-6, with 11 bases aligning to TRBD1. This CDR3 spans 15 amino acids. CDR1 GTSNPN and CDR2 SVGIG come from the germline V gene (reference sequence). The V and J ends lost 5 bases and 7 bases, in that order; junction bases with no gene match: 7. DNA of the CDR3: TGTGCCTGGGACCCGGGACAGGGGGAAAATTCACCCCTCCACTTT. It is translated as CAWDPGQGENSPLHF.

The V gene is TRBV27, the J gene TRBJ2-5, with D possibly matching TRBD2 (6 bases). The germline V gene encodes CDR1 MNHEY and CDR2 SMNVEV (reference sequence). CDR3 length equals 13 residues. Trimming removed 8 bases from V and 3 bases from J, with 13 bases in between. CDR3 region: CASGIADKETQYF. The CDR3 DNA reads as TGTGCCAGCGGCATAGCGGACAAAGAGACCCAGTACTTC.

This clonotype was detected once. The genes are TRBV12-3 or TRBV12-4 and TRBJ2-5; D is possibly TRBD1 (6 bases). There are 15 residues in the CDR3. The V end was cut by 6 bases, the J end by 1 base, with 15 bases between. CDR3: CASSPRQASQETQYF. As DNA, the CDR3 is TGTGCCAGCAGCCCAAGACAGGCATCCCAAGAGACCCAGTACTTC.

The genes are TRBV19 and TRBJ1-3; 9 positions agree with TRBD1. The V segment lost 3 bases and the J segment 4 bases; nucleotides outside the gene matches: 1. The CDR3 runs 14 residues. Germline values: CDR1 LNHDA, CDR2 SQIVND (reference sequence). The CDR3 sequence is CASSMDRGGNTIYF. The CDR3 DNA is TGTGCCAGTAGTATGGACAGGGGAGGAAACACCATATATTTT.

This rearrangement joins TRBV5-5 to TRBJ1-6; D is undetermined. CDR1 is SGHKS and CDR2 is YYEKEE in the germline V gene (reference sequence). The CDR3 consists of 14 residues. Deletions cut 0 bases from V and 6 bases from J, with 7 bases between. This CDR3 is CASSLDRVNSPLHF. In nucleotides, the CDR3 is TGTGCCAGCAGCTTGGACAGAGTTAATTCACCCCTCCACTTT.

For the CDR3, the DNA is TGTGCCAGCAGCCCGAGCTCCGCGGGGGCGGACTACGAGCAGTACTTC. It codes for CASSPSSAGADYEQYF. This chain connects TRBV6-1 to TRBJ2-7, with D possibly matching TRBD2 (7 bases). CDR1 is MNHNS and CDR2 is SASEGT in the germline V gene. The V and J ends lost 6 bases and 3 bases respectively, with 21 bases between them. CDR3 size: 16 residues.

V and J are TRBV14 and TRBJ1-2; D gene uncertain. V was shortened by 0 bases and J by 8 bases, with 10 bases between the two germline ends. Germline-derived CDR1 and CDR2 are SGHDN and FVKESK. CDR3 length: 13 amino acids. DNA for the CDR3: TGTGCCAGCAGCCAAGATAACGGGCCCGGCTACACCTTC. Its translation: CASSQDNGPGYTF.

V is TRBV20-1 and J is TRBJ2-3; perhaps D is TRBD1 or TRBD2 (5 bases each). Looked up from germline, CDR1 is DFQATT and CDR2 is SNEGSKA (reference sequence). Trimming pared 4 bases from V and 1 base from J, leaving 18 bases between. This CDR3 is built from 16 residues. The CDR3 DNA reads TGCAGTGCTATCCCGGGGCTGGGGACCGGCACAGATACGCAGTATTTT. Translation gives CSAIPGLGTGTDTQYF.

The chain has TRBV20-1 and TRBJ2-3, with no clear D. Trimming took off 5 bases at V and 1 base at J, with 4 bases between the two ends. CDR3 size: 11 residues. Germline assignment: CDR1 DFQATT and CDR2 SNEGSKA (reference sequence). The DNA for the CDR3 is TGCAGTGCTGCACGCACAGATACGCAGTATTTT. The encoded protein is CSAARTDTQYF.

This chain joins TRBV25-1 and TRBJ1-1, with D unresolved. V was shortened by 10 bases and J by 1 base, with 13 bases between the two germline ends. CDR1 is MGHDK and CDR2 is SYGVNS in the germline V gene. The CDR3 consists of 13 residues. CDR3 DNA: TGTGCCACCGCTCCGGGATCGAACACTGAAGCTTTCTTT. Its protein product is CATAPGSNTEAFF.

Only a few counts were recorded for this clonotype. The rearrangement uses TRBV19 and TRBJ2-3; 10 bases are a match to TRBD1. CDR3 length: 20 amino acids. Trimming removed 0 bases from V and 1 base from J; junction bases left unmatched: 13. Germline V lookup: CDR1 LNHDA, CDR2 SQIVND (reference sequence). Here the CDR3 DNA reads TGTGCCAGTAGTATAGAAGGGACAGGGGCCAGCGTATCACGCACAGATACGCAGTATTTT. Translating gives CASSIEGTGASVSRTDTQYF.

By sample fraction, this clonotype is medium-sized (0.01 to 0.1%). The V gene is TRBV20-1, the J gene TRBJ2-3, with D maybe TRBD1 (5 bases). CDR3 length: 12 residues. Germline V gene lookup returns CDR1 DFQATT and CDR2 SNEGSKA (reference sequence). Between the trimmed V and J ends, which lost 5 bases and 4 bases, there was a span of 10 bases. CDR3: CSAVMGPDTQYF. CDR3 sequence (DNA): TGCAGTGCTGTCATGGGGCCAGATACGCAGTATTTT.

This clonotype was detected once. V gene TRBV7-2 combines with J gene TRBJ2-3; weak D call: TRBD1 (6 bases). CDR1 is SGHTA and CDR2 is FQGNSA in the germline V gene. The CDR3 is made up of 15 amino acids. The ends were cut back, 0 bases at V and 0 bases at J, with 7 bases in the middle. This chain's CDR3 is CASSLATGSTDTQYF. As DNA, the CDR3 is TGTGCCAGCAGCTTAGCGACAGGAAGCACAGATACGCAGTATTTT.

The CDR3 here is CASSQQGTGNQPQHF. The CDR3 nucleotides read TGCGCCAGCAGCCAACAGGGGACCGGCAATCAGCCCCAGCATTTT. V is TRBV10-2 and J is TRBJ1-5; TRBD1 aligns across 7 bases. The V and J ends lost 6 bases and 2 bases, in that order; junction bases with no gene match: 7. The CDR3 has 15 amino acids. The germline CDR1 and CDR2 sequences are WSHSY and SAAADI.

This chain uses TRBV20-1 with TRBJ1-1; TRBD1 agrees at 11 bases. The CDR3 consists of 15 residues. Germline trimming cut 5 bases from V and 5 bases from J; bases unmatched to any gene: 10. Germline lookup yields CDR1 DFQATT and CDR2 SNEGSKA (reference sequence). For the CDR3, the DNA is TGCAGTGCTCTTAGTGGACAGGGGGCTGGGACTGAAGCTTTCTTT. Protein product: CSALSGQGAGTEAFF.

About this clonotype: The conserved phenylalanine or tryptophan normally closing the CDR3 is absent here, so this likely arose from a read error. The J gene is TRBJ1-2, the V gene TRBV6-1; 7 bases map to TRBD1. CDR1 is MNHNS, CDR2 SASEGT, per germline. The CDR3 runs 14 residues. The junction had 9 bases not matched to a gene; V was cut back by 6 bases and J by 5 bases. The CDR3 nucleotides are TGTGCCAGCAGCGCAGGGGGAGGTTTATATGGCTACACCCTC. Amino acid sequence: CASSAGGGLYGYTL.

The chain couples TRBV2 to TRBJ2-1; weak D call: TRBD1 (5 bases). V lost 7 bases, J lost 2 bases, and 9 bases lay in between. CDR3 length: 13 amino acids. Germline V gene data show CDR1 as SNHLY and CDR2 as FYNNEI. CDR3 DNA sequence: TGTGCCAGCATTGCAGGGACCTACAATGAGCAGTTCTTC. Protein: CASIAGTYNEQFF.

This clonotype occurred a few times. The chain couples TRBV6-1 to TRBJ1-6; D might be TRBD1 (6 bases). Looked up from germline, CDR1 is MNHNS and CDR2 is SASEGT. V was cut by 7 bases and J by 0 bases, with 16 bases left in between. The length of the CDR3 is 17 residues. The CDR3 nucleotides read TGTGCCAGCAAAACGGGGGCACGAAGCTCCTATAATTCACCCCTCCACTTT. The encoded protein is CASKTGARSSYNSPLHF.

The V call is TRBV20-1, the J call TRBJ2-7; a weak D match, TRBD2 (5 bases). Trimming took off 5 bases at V and 6 bases at J, with 17 bases between the two ends. Germline CDR1 is DFQATT and CDR2 is SNEGSKA (reference sequence). CDR3 length: 13 amino acids. CDR3 protein: CSAPRLAGVEQYF. The CDR3 coding sequence is TGCAGTGCTCCCCGGCTAGCTGGAGTCGAGCAGTACTTC.

A remark on this clonotype: A junction end diverges from the germline sequence, so it may reflect a read error. V gene TRBV7-2 combines with J gene TRBJ2-5; perhaps TRBD1 as D (6 bases). This CDR3 comprises 14 residues. CDR1 and CDR2 (germline): SGHTA, FQGNSA. CDR3 sequence reads: CAGRRDRTQETQYF. CDR3 DNA sequence: TGTGCCGGCAGGCGAGACAGGACACAAGAGACCCAGTACTTC.

The rearrangement links TRBV20-1 to TRBJ2-3, with D perhaps matching TRBD2 (6 bases). This CDR3 is built from 13 residues. Trimming removed 4 bases from V and 2 bases from J, with 10 bases in between. Germline V gene sequence: CDR1 DFQATT, CDR2 SNEGSKA (reference sequence). The CDR3, as DNA: TGCAGTGCTAACGGGGGTGCCACAGATACGCAGTATTTT. It codes for CSANGGATDTQYF.

V usage is TRBV21-1 and J usage is TRBJ2-7; TRBD1 reflects the table's D call only, with no check against the DNA. TRBV21-1 has pseudogene status. The CDR3 is 16 residues long. CDR3 sequence (DNA): TGTGCCAGCAGCAAAGCGGGTGGACAGGGATTCTACGAGCAGTACTTC. Its protein is CASSKAGGQGFYEQYF.

The chain has TRBV7-2 and TRBJ2-3, with TRBD2 matching over 9 bases. From germline, CDR1 is SGHTA and CDR2 FQGNSA. Trimming at V came to 2 bases and at J to 2 bases, leaving 5 bases not matched to a gene. The CDR3 is 16 amino acids. The CDR3 DNA is TGTGCCAGCAGCTTAAGGCGGGGGGGGGTCACAGATACGCAGTATTTT. This encodes CASSLRRGGVTDTQYF.

This clonotype has just a few counts. The V call is TRBV11-2, the J call TRBJ1-6; D is unresolved. This CDR3 contains 13 residues. Germline V gene data show CDR1 as SGHAT and CDR2 as FQNNGV. With 5 bases removed from V and 7 bases from J, the gap between germline ends came to 9 bases. CDR3 sequence reads: CASSPLPNSPLHF. For the CDR3, the DNA is TGTGCCAGCAGCCCCCTCCCCAATTCACCCCTCCACTTT.

The gene calls are TRBV7-9 and TRBJ2-3; D is possibly TRBD2 (6 bases). The V gene's germline CDR1 is SEHNR and CDR2 FQNEAQ (reference sequence). V was cut by 1 base and J by 6 bases, with 11 bases left in between. The CDR3 is 14 residues long. As DNA, the CDR3 is TGTGCCAGCAGCTTAGGCGGCGGGGTGGATACGCAGTATTTT. Protein: CASSLGGGVDTQYF.

The genes are TRBV20-1 and TRBJ1-1; TRBD1 is a possible D gene (5 bases). V dropped 3 bases and J dropped 1 base, with 18 bases sitting between them. There are 16 residues in the CDR3. Looked up from germline, CDR1 is DFQATT and CDR2 is SNEGSKA (reference sequence). The DNA for the CDR3 is TGCAGTGCTAGGTTGTTGGGGCTTCCGGGGAACACTGAAGCTTTCTTT. As protein: CSARLLGLPGNTEAFF.

This clonotype was counted between two and nine times. The CDR3 DNA reads TGTGCCACTTCCCCCACGATCAAGACCCAGTACTTC. This gives the protein CATSPTIKTQYF. The rearrangement joins TRBV15 to TRBJ2-5; D remains unclear. V was pared by 9 bases and J by 6 bases, with 14 bases between. This CDR3 is 12 amino acids long. Germline V CDR1 and CDR2: LNHNV, YYDKDF (reference sequence). The full variable domain, with the rest looked up from reference TRBV15 and TRBJ2-5, is DAMVIQNPRYQVTQFGKPVTLSCSQTLNHNVMYWYQQKSSQAPKLLFHYYDKDFNNEADTPDNFQSRRPNTSFCFLDIRSPGLGDTAMYLCATSPTIKTQYFGPGTRLLVL.

The rearrangement uses TRBV6-5 and TRBJ2-2; D is unresolved. V lost 4 bases and J 4 bases, leaving 13 bases between the germline ends. This CDR3 has 15 amino acids. CDR1 is MNHEY, CDR2 SVGAGI, per germline. CDR3 residues: CASSWSNGGTGELFF. The CDR3 coding sequence is TGTGCCAGCAGTTGGAGCAACGGCGGCACCGGGGAGCTGTTTTTT.

This clonotype was recorded a few times. At one end the junction does not follow the germline gene, possibly because of a read error. This chain connects TRBV24-1 to TRBJ1-1; 8 bases are shared with TRBD1. Germline CDR1 KGHDR, CDR2 SFDVKD. The CDR3 is 14 residues long. CDR3 region: CATSGTGRNAEAFF. CDR3 in DNA: TGTGCCACCAGTGGGACAGGGAGGAACGCTGAAGCTTTCTTT.